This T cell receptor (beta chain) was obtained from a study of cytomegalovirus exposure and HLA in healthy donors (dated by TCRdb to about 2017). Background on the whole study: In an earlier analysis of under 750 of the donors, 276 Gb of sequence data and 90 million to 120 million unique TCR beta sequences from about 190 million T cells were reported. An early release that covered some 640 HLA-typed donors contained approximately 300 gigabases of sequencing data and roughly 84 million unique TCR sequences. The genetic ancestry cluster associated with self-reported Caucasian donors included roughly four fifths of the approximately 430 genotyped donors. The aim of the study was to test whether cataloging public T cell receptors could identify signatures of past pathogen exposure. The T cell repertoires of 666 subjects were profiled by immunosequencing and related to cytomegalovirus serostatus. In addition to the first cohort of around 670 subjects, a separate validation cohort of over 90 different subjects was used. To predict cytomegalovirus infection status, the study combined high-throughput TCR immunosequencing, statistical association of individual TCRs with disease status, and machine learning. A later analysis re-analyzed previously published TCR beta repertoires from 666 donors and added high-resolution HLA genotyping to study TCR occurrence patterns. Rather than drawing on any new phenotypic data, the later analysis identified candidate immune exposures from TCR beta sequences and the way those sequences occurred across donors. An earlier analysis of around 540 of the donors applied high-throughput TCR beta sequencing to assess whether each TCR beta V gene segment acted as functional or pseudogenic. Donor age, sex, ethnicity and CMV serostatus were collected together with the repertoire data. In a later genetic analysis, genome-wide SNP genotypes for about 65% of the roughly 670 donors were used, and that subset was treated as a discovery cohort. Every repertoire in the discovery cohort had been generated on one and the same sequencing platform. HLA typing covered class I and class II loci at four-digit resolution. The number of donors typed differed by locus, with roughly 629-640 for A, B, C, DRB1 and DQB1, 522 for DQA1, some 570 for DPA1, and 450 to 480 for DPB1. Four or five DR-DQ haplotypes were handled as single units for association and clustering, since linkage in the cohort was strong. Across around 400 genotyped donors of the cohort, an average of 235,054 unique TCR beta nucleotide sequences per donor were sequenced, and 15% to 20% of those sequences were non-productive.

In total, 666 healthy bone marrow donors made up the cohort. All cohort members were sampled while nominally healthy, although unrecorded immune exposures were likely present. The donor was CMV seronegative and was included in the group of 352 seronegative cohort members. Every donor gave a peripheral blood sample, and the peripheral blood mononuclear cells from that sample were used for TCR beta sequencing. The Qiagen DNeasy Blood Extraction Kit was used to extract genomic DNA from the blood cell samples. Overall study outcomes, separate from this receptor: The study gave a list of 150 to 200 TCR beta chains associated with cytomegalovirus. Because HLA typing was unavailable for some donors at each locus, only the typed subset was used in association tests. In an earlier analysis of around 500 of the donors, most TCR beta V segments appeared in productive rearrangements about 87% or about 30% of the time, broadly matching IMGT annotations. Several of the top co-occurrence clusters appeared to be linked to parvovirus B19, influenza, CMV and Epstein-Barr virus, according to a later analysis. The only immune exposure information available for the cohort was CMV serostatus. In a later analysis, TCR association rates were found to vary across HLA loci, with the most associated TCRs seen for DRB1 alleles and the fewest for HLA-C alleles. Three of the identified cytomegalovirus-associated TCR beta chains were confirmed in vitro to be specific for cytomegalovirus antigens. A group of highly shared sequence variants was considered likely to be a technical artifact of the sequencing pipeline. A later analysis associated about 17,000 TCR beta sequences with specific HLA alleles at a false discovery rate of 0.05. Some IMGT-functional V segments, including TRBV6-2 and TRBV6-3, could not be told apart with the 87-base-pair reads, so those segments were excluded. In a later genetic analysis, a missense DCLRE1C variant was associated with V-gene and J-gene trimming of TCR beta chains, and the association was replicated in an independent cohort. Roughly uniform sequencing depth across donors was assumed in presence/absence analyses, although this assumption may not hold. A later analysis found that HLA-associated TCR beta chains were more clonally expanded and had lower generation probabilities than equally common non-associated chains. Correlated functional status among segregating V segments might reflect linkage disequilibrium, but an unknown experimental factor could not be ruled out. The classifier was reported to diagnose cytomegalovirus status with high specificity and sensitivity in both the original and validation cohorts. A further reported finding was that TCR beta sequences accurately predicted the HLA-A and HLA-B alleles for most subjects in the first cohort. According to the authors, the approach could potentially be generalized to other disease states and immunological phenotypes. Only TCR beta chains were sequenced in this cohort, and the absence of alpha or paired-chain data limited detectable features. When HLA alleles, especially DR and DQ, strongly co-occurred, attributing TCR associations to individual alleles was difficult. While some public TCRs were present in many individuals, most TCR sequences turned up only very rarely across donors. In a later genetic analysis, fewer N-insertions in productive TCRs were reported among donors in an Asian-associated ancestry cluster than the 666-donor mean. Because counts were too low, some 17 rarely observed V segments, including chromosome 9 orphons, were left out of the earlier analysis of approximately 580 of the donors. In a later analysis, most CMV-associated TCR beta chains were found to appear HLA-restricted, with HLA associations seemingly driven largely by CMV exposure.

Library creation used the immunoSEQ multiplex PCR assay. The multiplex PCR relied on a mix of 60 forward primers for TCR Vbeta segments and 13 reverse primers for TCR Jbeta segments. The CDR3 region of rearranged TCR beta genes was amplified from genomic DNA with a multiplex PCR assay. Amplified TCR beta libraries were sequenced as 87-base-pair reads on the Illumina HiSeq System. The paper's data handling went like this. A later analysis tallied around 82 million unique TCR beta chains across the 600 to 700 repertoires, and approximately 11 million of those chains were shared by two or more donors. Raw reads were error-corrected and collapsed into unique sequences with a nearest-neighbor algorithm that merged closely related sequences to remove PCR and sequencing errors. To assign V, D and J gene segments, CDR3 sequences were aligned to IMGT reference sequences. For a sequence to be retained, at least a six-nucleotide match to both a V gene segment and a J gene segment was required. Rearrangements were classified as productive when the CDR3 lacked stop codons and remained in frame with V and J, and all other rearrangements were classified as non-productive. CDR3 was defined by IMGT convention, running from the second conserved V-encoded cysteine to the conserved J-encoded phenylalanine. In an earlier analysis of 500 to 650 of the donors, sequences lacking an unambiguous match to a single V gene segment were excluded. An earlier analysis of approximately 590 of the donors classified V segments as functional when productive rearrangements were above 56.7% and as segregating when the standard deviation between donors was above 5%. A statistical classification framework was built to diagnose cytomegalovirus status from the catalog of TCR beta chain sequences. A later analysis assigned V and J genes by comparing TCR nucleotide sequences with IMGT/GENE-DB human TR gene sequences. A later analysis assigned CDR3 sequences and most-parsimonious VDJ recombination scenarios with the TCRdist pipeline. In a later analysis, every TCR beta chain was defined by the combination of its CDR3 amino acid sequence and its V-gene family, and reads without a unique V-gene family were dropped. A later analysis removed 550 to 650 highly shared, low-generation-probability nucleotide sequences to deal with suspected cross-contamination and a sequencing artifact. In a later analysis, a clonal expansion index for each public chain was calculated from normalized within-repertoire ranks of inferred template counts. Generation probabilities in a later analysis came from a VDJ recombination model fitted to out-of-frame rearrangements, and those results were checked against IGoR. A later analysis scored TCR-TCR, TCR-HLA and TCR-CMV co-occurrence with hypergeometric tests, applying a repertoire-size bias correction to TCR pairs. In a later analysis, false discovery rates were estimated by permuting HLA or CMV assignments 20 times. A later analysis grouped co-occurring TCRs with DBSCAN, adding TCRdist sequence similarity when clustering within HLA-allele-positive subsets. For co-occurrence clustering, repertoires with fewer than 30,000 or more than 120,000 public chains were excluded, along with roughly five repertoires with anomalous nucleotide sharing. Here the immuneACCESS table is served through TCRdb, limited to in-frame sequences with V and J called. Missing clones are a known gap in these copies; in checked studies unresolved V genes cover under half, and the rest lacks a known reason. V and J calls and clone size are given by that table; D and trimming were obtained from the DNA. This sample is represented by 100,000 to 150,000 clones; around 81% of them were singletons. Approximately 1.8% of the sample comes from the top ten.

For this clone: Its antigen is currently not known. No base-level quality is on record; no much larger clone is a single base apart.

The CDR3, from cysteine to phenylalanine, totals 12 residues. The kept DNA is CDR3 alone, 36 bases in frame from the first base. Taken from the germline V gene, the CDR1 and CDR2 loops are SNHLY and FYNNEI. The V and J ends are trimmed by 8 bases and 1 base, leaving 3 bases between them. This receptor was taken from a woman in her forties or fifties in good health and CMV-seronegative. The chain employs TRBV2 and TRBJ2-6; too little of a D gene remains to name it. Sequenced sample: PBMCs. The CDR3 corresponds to CASESGANVLTF. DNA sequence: TGTGCCAGCGAGTCTGGGGCCAACGTCCTGACTTTC.